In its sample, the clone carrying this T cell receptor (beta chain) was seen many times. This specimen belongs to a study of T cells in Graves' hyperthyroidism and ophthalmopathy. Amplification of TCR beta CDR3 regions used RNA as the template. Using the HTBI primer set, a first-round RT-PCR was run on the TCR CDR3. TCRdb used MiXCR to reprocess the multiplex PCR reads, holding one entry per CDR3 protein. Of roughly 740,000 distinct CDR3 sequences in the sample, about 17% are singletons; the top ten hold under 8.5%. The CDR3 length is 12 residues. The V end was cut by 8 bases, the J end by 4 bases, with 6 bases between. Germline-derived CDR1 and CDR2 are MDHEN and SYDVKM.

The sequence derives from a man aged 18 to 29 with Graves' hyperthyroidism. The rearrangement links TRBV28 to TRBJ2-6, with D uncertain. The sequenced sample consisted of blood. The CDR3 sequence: CASGSGANVLTF. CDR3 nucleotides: TGTGCCAGCGGGTCCGGGGCCAACGTCCTGACTTTC.